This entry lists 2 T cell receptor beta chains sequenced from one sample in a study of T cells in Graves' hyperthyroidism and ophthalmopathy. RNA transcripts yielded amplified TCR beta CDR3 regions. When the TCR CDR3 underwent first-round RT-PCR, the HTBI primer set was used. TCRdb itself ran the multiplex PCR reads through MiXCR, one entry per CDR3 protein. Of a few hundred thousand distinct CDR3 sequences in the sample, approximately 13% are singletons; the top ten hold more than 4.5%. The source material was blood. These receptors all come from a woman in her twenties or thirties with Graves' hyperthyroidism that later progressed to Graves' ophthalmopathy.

The CDR3 DNA follows: TGCAGTGCAGACACAACTAGCGGGAATAACGAGCAGTACTTC. Its translation: CSADTTSGNNEQYF. The rearrangement links TRBV20-1 to TRBJ2-7, with 10 bases that match TRBD2. Germline V gene sequence: CDR1 DFQATT, CDR2 SNEGSKA (reference sequence). Trimming removed 6 bases from V and 5 bases from J; junction bases left unmatched: 10. The CDR3 totals 14 residues.

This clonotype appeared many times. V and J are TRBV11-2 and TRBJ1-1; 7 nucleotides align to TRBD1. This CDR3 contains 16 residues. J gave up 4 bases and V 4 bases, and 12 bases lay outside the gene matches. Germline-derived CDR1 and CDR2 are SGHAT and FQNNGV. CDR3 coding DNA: TGTGCCAGCAGCTCCAGGGGGTGGATAGGGGGCACTGAAGCTTTCTTT. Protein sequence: CASSSRGWIGGTEAFF.